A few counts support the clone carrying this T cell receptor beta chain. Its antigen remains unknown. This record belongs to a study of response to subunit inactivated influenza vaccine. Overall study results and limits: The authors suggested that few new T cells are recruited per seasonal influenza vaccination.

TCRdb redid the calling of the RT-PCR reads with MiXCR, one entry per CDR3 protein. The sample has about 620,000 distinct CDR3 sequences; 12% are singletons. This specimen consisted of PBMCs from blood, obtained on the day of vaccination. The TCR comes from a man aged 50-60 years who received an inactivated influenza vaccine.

The chain's CDR3 is CSARSYQIRVKTRRDGYTF. For the CDR3, the DNA is TGCAGTGCTAGGTCTTACCAGATCCGGGTGAAAACTCGCAGGGATGGCTACACCTTC. The chain has TRBV20-1 and TRBJ1-2; D perhaps matches TRBD1 (5 bases). Trimming shortened V by 3 bases and J by 6 bases, and 32 bases separated the two germline ends. The CDR3 is 19 amino acids. Per the germline V gene, CDR1 is DFQATT and CDR2 is SNEGSKA (reference sequence).